The table lists the clone carrying this T cell receptor beta chain with a few counts. This sample was included in a study of blood T cell repertoires in COVID-19. The overall study: Acute and convalescent COVID-19 specimens originated in the United States, Italy and Spain. PBMCs, B-cell-depleted T cells, or T cells were the source of the cDNA or gDNA that made up the material.

Authors' data handling: How many nucleated cells were present was estimated from reference gene primer amplification. TCRdb's copy holds only in-frame clones and misses some; the assay was immunoSEQ multiplex PCR. V, J and clone size reflect that table, while D and trimming were determined from the DNA. This sample has 150,000 or so clones, with over 70% found just once. The CDR3 runs 13 residues. Germline V CDR1 and CDR2: GTSNPN, SVGIG (reference sequence). V dropped 4 bases and J dropped 8; count of bases not matched to a gene: 6. This chain links TRBV30 with TRBJ1-4; 8 bases line up with TRBD1. The TCR sequence derives from a man older than 75 with acute or convalescent COVID-19. The sample was peripheral blood. The CDR3 spells CAWTRGRGEKLFF. The DNA of the CDR3 is TGTGCCTGGACCAGGGGGCGTGGGGAAAAACTGTTTTTT. Drawing the rest from reference TRBV30 and TRBJ1-4, the complete variable domain is SQTIHQWPATLVQPVGSPLSLECTVEGTSNPNLYWYRQAAGRGLQLLFYSVGIGQISSEVPQNLSASRPQDRQFILSSKKLLLSDSGFYLCAWTRGRGEKLFFGSGTQLSVL.